The 3 T cell receptor beta chains below all came from one sample that was sequenced in a study of memory CD4+ T cells and cytomegalovirus serostatus. The repertoire was sequenced with immunoSEQ multiplex PCR; TCRdb's copy has only in-frame clones and lacks some. Among some 56,000 clones listed, more than 75% were seen once. Single viable CD3+CD4+CD8-CD45RO+ cells were sorted as the memory CD4+ T cells. What was sequenced was memory CD4+ T cells from blood. The receptor source for this set is an adult in good health and CMV-seronegative.

The V gene is TRBV18, the J gene TRBJ1-1, with 10 bases identical to TRBD1. This CDR3 region has 15 residues. Germline values: CDR1 KGHSH, CDR2 LQKENI. V gave up 2 bases and J gave up 1 base; unmatched junction bases: 1. Written as DNA, the CDR3 is TGTGCCAGCTCACCAGGACAGGGGGGGAACACTGAAGCTTTCTTT. Its protein is CASSPGQGGNTEAFF.

The V and J genes are TRBV10-3 and TRBJ2-3, with D perhaps matching TRBD2 (5 bases). This CDR3 has 15 amino acids. Per the germline V gene, CDR1 is ENHRY and CDR2 is SYGVKD. V was shortened by 4 bases and J by 2 bases, with 13 bases between the two germline ends. The CDR3 sequence: CAISVKRPNTDTQYF. CDR3 nucleotides: TGTGCCATCAGTGTTAAGCGGCCTAACACAGATACGCAGTATTTT.

This clone was seen more than once but under ten times. The J gene is TRBJ2-7, the V gene TRBV7-9, with a weak D call TRBD2 (5 bases). CDR3 length: 14 amino acids. Germline V gene data show CDR1 as SEHNR and CDR2 as FQNEAQ (reference sequence). V was cut by 5 bases and J by 3 bases, with 14 bases left in between. As DNA, the CDR3 is TGTGCCAGCAGCGCTTTAGCGCCATTCTACGAGCAGTACTTC. It specifies CASSALAPFYEQYF.